This T cell receptor (beta chain) was captured in a study of memory CD4+ T cells and cytomegalovirus serostatus. Study-wide results and limits: Suggested: most of the CMV-linked TCR signature lies in CD4+ memory cells.

Method: immunoSEQ multiplex PCR; TCRdb's copy keeps in-frame clones and lacks some. The table has approximately 50,000 clones, 75% to 85% seen once; the top ten hold roughly 0.61%. Turning to this clone: Its antigen is currently unknown.

Germline assignment: CDR1 MDHEN and CDR2 SYDVKM. This CDR3 has 12 residues. V was cut by 0 bases and J by 13 bases, with 10 bases left in between. Single viable CD3+CD4+CD8-CD45RO+ cells were sorted as the memory CD4+ T cells. The chain carries TRBV28 and TRBJ1-3; D unresolved. The sequenced sample consisted of memory CD4+ T cells from blood. The TCR sequence derives from an adult in good health and CMV-seronegative. The CDR3 is CASSLWSRSIYF. CDR3 nucleotides: TGTGCCAGCAGTTTATGGTCCCGCTCTATATATTTT.